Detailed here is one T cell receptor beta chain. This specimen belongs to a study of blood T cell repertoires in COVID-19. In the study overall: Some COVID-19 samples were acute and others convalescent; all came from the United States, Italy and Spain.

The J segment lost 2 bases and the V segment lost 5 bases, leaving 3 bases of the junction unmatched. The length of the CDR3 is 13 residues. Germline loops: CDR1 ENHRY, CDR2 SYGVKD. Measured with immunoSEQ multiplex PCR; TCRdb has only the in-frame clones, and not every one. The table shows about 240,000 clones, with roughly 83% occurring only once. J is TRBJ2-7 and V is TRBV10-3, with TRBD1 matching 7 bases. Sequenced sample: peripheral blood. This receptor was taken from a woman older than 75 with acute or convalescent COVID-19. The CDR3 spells CAISRDSPYEQYF. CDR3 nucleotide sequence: TGTGCCATCAGTCGGGACAGCCCCTACGAGCAGTACTTC.